These T cell receptor beta chains were read from a single sample in a study of cytomegalovirus exposure and HLA in healthy donors. Measured with immunoSEQ multiplex PCR; TCRdb has only the in-frame clones, and not every one. The table has about 160,000 clones, just under 85% seen once. Sequencing input: PBMCs. The source is a man aged 30-40 years in good health and CMV-seropositive. CDR3s include the opening cysteine and the closing phenylalanine or tryptophan. The D gene is left open where the match is weak. Expanded clones are given a class, and other clones once, few, many or no size at all.

j_call,v_call,d_call,clone_size,cdr3_aa,cdr3_nt
TRBJ2-7,TRBV5-1,TRBD2,.,CASSLDSGSSYEQYF,TGCGCCAGCAGCTTGGATAGCGGGAGCTCCTACGAGCAGTACTTC
TRBJ2-3,TRBV4-3,.,.,CASSPDSYTQYF,TGCGCCAGCAGCCCCGACTCCTATACGCAGTATTTT
TRBJ2-3,TRBV11-3,.,.,CASSLGRQGTDTQYF,TGTGCCAGCAGCTTAGGGAGACAGGGCACAGATACGCAGTATTTT
TRBJ2-6,TRBV6-4,.,.,CASSEVFRDSGANVLTF,TGTGCCAGCAGTGAGGTGTTCAGGGACTCTGGGGCCAACGTCCTGACTTTC
TRBJ1-6,TRBV5-6,.,.,CASSFALGGGYSPLHF,TGTGCCAGCAGCTTCGCCCTGGGTGGGGGCTATTCACCCCTCCACTTT
TRBJ2-5,TRBV5-1,.,.,CASSSGRLQETQYF,TGCGCCAGCAGCTCCGGACGACTACAAGAGACCCAGTACTTC
TRBJ2-2,TRBV12-5,TRBD1,once,CASGGDSRLSGELFF,TGTGCTAGTGGCGGGGACAGTCGTCTTTCCGGGGAGCTGTTTTTT
TRBJ1-1,TRBV9,.,.,CASSGLPFQGNTEAFF,TGTGCCAGCAGCGGCTTGCCCTTCCAGGGGAACACTGAAGCTTTCTTT
TRBJ2-5,TRBV19,.,.,CASSILARGSETQYF,TGTGCCAGTAGTATATTGGCAAGGGGCTCAGAGACCCAGTACTTC
TRBJ2-7,TRBV7-6,.,few,CASSLPTGPSYEQYF,TGTGCCAGCAGCTTACCGACAGGTCCATCCTACGAGCAGTACTTC
TRBJ2-2,TRBV9,.,.,CASSVGGAGELFF,TGTGCCAGCAGCGTAGGGGGGGCCGGGGAGCTGTTTTTT
TRBJ2-5,TRBV5-1,TRBD2,.,CASSLEGLAGTQYF,TGCGCCAGCAGCTTGGAAGGGCTAGCGGGGACCCAGTACTTC
TRBJ1-1,TRBV5-1,TRBD1,.,CASSRGTGGLNTEAFF,TGCGCCAGCAGCCGCGGAACAGGGGGCTTAAACACTGAAGCTTTCTTT
TRBJ1-2,TRBV4-1,.,.,CASSQGRVVTF,TGCGCCAGCAGCCAAGGGAGGGTAGTCACCTTC
TRBJ1-5,TRBV4-1,.,.,CASSQVGGGNQPQHF,TGCGCCAGCAGCCAAGTGGGGGGGGGCAATCAGCCCCAGCATTTT
TRBJ1-3,TRBV6-6,TRBD1,.,CASSPFPGTGDNTIYF,TGTGCCAGCAGTCCTTTCCCCGGGACAGGGGACAACACCATATATTTT
TRBJ2-3,TRBV30,.,.,CAWSVLFRDTQYF,TGTGCCTGGAGCGTCCTTTTCAGAGATACGCAGTATTTT
TRBJ1-5,TRBV7-2,TRBD1,.,CASSYSTGVVYQPQHF,TGTGCCAGCAGCTATTCCACAGGGGTCGTTTATCAGCCCCAGCATTTT
TRBJ1-5,TRBV5-1,.,once,CASSLGGYANQPQHF,TGCGCCAGCAGCTTGGGAGGGTATGCAAATCAGCCCCAGCATTTT
TRBJ2-2,TRBV7-2,.,.,CASSPSGGNTGELFF,TGTGCCAGCAGCCCCAGCGGAGGGAACACCGGGGAGCTGTTTTTT
TRBJ2-7,TRBV19,TRBD1,.,CASSIGPGGVYEQYF,TGTGCCAGTAGTATAGGCCCAGGGGGCGTTTACGAGCAGTACTTC
TRBJ1-1,TRBV18,TRBD1,.,CASSPRTGRGTEAFF,TGTGCCAGCTCACCCCGGACAGGGCGGGGGACTGAAGCTTTCTTT
TRBJ2-5,TRBV7-2,.,.,CASSREAGETQYF,TGTGCCAGCAGCCGAGAAGCGGGAGAGACCCAGTACTTC
TRBJ1-1,TRBV4-3,.,.,CASSQARQPMNTEAFF,TGCGCCAGCAGCCAAGCTCGACAGCCAATGAACACTGAAGCTTTCTTT
TRBJ1-2,TRBV18,.,few,CASSLRIGVMLFLADYGYTF,TGTGCCAGCTCCCTGAGGATCGGGGTAATGCTGTTTTTAGCTGACTATGGCTACACCTTC
TRBJ2-3,TRBV2,.,.,CATRGTGTRDTQYF,TGTGCCACACGAGGAACTGGGACAAGAGATACGCAGTATTTT
TRBJ2-5,TRBV7-9,.,.,CASSRDEEQETQYF,TGTGCCAGCAGCCGCGACGAGGAACAAGAGACCCAGTACTTC
TRBJ1-3,TRBV6-5,.,.,CASSLYGRSGNTIYF,TGTGCCAGCAGCCTCTATGGGAGGTCTGGAAACACCATATATTTT